This T cell receptor beta chain was found in a study of T cells in localized non-small cell lung cancer. Using immunoSEQ multiplex PCR, the repertoire was profiled, and TCRdb retains in-frame clones only, with some absent. The table has around 41,000 clones, about 91% seen once. Whole-study results and caveats: The appearance of a median roughly 56 of the top 100 tumor clones was seen in adjacent lung. An association was observed between higher blood T cell density and longer overall survival. Of the tissues analyzed, uninvolved adjacent lung showed maximal T cell clonality, greater than tumor. As only one tumor region underwent sequencing, heterogeneity remains possible.

About this clone: The antigen is unknown.

The TCR originated in a woman aged 40 to 75 with stage II lung adenocarcinoma. This sample comprised PBMCs, obtained before any cancer treatment.

The CDR3 coding sequence is TGTGCCAGCATCCGGGACAGCAATACAGGAGGCTACACCTTC. Amino acid sequence: CASIRDSNTGGYTF. The rearrangement links TRBV2 to TRBJ1-2; TRBD1 aligns across 7 bases. The V gene's germline CDR1 is SNHLY and CDR2 FYNNEI. The CDR3 contains 14 residues. Losses at the gene ends were 7 bases for V and 8 bases for J; bases not matched to a gene: 13.